This passage covers 2 T cell receptor beta chains from one sample sequenced in a study of metastatic and nonmetastatic thyroid tumors. TCRdb redid the clone calls on the PCR reads using MiXCR. The sample holds about 35,000 clones; approximately 19% are singletons and the top ten take about 17%. Thyroid surgery took place with no prior treatment in any patient. The specimen sequenced was blood. The receptors shown here come from a female donor with papillary thyroid cancer or a benign thyroid nodule (not recorded which). Some clones in this sample may be carry-over from other donors' samples.

The chain employs TRBV7-2 and TRBJ1-2; 11 positions match TRBD1. V was clipped by 6 bases and J by 7 bases; unmatched bases: 7. Germline V CDR1 and CDR2: SGHTA, FQGNSA. This CDR3 comprises 14 residues. In nucleotides, the CDR3 is TGTGCCAGCAGTTCGGACAGGGGGCTTAGTGGCTACACCTTC. Encoded protein: CASSSDRGLSGYTF.

This clone was seen a handful of times. The chain joins TRBV4-2 to TRBJ2-1; D is perhaps TRBD1 (6 bases). This CDR3 has 15 residues. Germline CDR1 LGHNA, CDR2 YNFKEQ. Trimming cost V 4 bases and J 6 bases, with 16 bases left between them. In nucleotides, the CDR3 is TGTGCCAGCAGCCCGAGGGGGACCAAACTCAATGAGCAGTTCTTC. Translation gives CASSPRGTKLNEQFF.